Below, 20 T cell receptor beta chains from the same sample are listed, as sequenced in a study of CD8+ T cells in alopecia areata. cDNA reverse transcribed from extracted RNA served as the sequencing template. The method was immunoSEQ multiplex PCR; TCRdb's version includes in-frame clones alone and lacks a portion of them. The data show roughly 200,000 clones, roughly 53% seen once. Treatment reported: oral pan-JAK inhibitor, 5-10 mg twice daily. Sequences were derived from CD8+ T cells sorted from blood, sampled at week 24, from a patient treated with tofacitinib. These receptors were taken from a human donor with alopecia areata.

The chain couples TRBV7-9 to TRBJ1-2, with D tentatively TRBD1 (5 bases). In germline, CDR1 is SEHNR, CDR2 FQNEAQ (reference sequence). The CDR3 length is 15 residues. V lost 2 bases to trimming and J lost 6 bases, with 16 bases between them. The CDR3 sequence: CASSLTAGKLDGYTF. In DNA form, the CDR3 reads TGTGCCAGCAGCTTAACGGCAGGGAAACTTGATGGCTACACCTTC.

This rearrangement joins TRBV13 to TRBJ2-1, with 12 bases lining up with TRBD2. After removal of 4 bases from V and 8 bases from J, the junction contained 9 bases not matched to a gene. Germline CDR1 and CDR2: PRHDT and FYEKMQ (reference sequence). The CDR3 consists of 16 residues. CDR3 nucleotides: TGTGCCAGCAGCTCCCAACTAGCGGGGGGTGGCGATGAGCAGTTCTTC. Its translation: CASSSQLAGGGDEQFF.

The genes are TRBV4-1 and TRBJ1-2; weak D call: TRBD1 (6 bases). The germline V gene encodes CDR1 MGHRA and CDR2 YSYEKL. V lost 4 bases and J lost 6, with 18 bases in between. This CDR3 comprises 15 residues. As DNA, the CDR3 is TGCGCCAGCAGCCCCAGGGGCTCCCCCATGGATGGCTACACCTTC. Translating it yields CASSPRGSPMDGYTF.

The gene calls are TRBV6-1 and TRBJ2-7; tentative D call: TRBD2 (6 bases). The germline V gene encodes CDR1 MNHNS and CDR2 SASEGT. V was trimmed by 8 bases and J by 4 bases, leaving 15 bases between them. There are 13 residues in the CDR3. In DNA, the CDR3 is TGTGCCAGCGCCGGCGGGGTGGTATACGAGCAGTACTTC. It encodes CASAGGVVYEQYF.

The rearrangement links TRBV9 to TRBJ2-1, with TRBD1 matching over 9 bases. The CDR3 has 17 residues. Per the germline V gene, CDR1 is SGDLS and CDR2 is YYNGEE. The ends lost 0 bases at V and 7 bases at J; junction bases unmatched: 11. For the CDR3, the DNA is TGTGCCAGCAGCGTAGGCACCGGGACAGGGTTGGGGAATGAGCAGTTCTTC. It yields the protein CASSVGTGTGLGNEQFF.

This clone has just a few counts. CDR3 nucleotides: TGCGCCAGCAGACAGGACCGGGGGAACATTCAGTACTTC. This encodes CASRQDRGNIQYF. The chain uses TRBV10-2 and TRBJ2-4, with a possible D match to TRBD2 (6 bases). Germline assignment: CDR1 WSHSY and CDR2 SAAADI. CDR3 length: 13 residues. Trimming removed 6 bases from V and 7 bases from J, with 13 bases in between.

This clone came up a few times. CDR3 nucleotide sequence: TGTGCCAGCATGGACAGGGGCACGACCGGGGAGCTGTTTTTT. It translates to CASMDRGTTGELFF. The chain links TRBV11-3 to TRBJ2-2; 9 bases map to TRBD1. V dropped 7 bases and J dropped 5; count of bases not matched to a gene: 5. CDR1 and CDR2 (germline): SGHNT, YENEEA. The CDR3 covers 14 residues. The full variable domain, completed using reference TRBV11-3 and TRBJ2-2, is EAGVVQSPRYKIIEKKQPVAFWCNPISGHNTLYWYLQNLGQGPELLIRYENEEAVDDSQLPKDRFSAERLKGVDSTLKIQPAELGDSAVYLCASMDRGTTGELFFGEGSRLTVL.

The V call is TRBV9, the J call TRBJ1-2, with 8 nucleotides matching TRBD1. V lost 4 bases, J lost 8 bases, and 7 bases stayed unmatched. CDR3 length equals 13 residues. Germline loops: CDR1 SGDLS, CDR2 YYNGEE. CDR3 sequence (DNA): TGTGCCAGCAGCACATCAACAGGGGGAGGCTACACCTTC. Translated, it gives CASSTSTGGGYTF.

The chain employs TRBV29-1 and TRBJ1-1; D uncertain. Looked up from germline, CDR1 is SQVTM and CDR2 is ANQGSEA. This CDR3 is 11 amino acids long. V was trimmed by 7 bases and J by 5 bases, leaving 11 bases between them. Written as DNA, the CDR3 is TGCAGCGCTCCCTTGGGGACTGAAGCTTTCTTT. Translation gives CSAPLGTEAFF.

V is TRBV27 and J is TRBJ1-4; perhaps TRBD1 as D (5 bases). This CDR3 is built from 15 residues. With 5 bases removed from V and 4 bases from J, the gap between germline ends came to 14 bases. Germline lookup yields CDR1 MNHEY and CDR2 SMNVEV (reference sequence). The CDR3, as DNA: TGTGCCAGCAGTACCAACTCAGGGAATAATGAAAAACTGTTTTTT. Protein sequence: CASSTNSGNNEKLFF. Full variable domain (missing parts from reference TRBV27 and TRBJ1-4): EAQVTQNPRYLITVTGKKLTVTCSQNMNHEYMSWYRQDPGLGLRQIYYSMNVEVTDKGDVPEGYKVSRKEKRNFPLILESPSPNQTSLYFCASSTNSGNNEKLFFGSGTQLSVL.

This clone was seen a few times. The chain is built from TRBV9 and TRBJ2-2, with D perhaps matching TRBD2 (6 bases). The V gene lost 0 bases and the J gene lost 3 bases, with 9 bases spanning the gap. This CDR3 is built from 15 residues. The germline gives CDR1 SGDLS, CDR2 YYNGEE. The CDR3 DNA follows: TGTGCCAGCAGCGTAGGGGGGGATCACACCGGGGAGCTGTTTTTT. This translates into CASSVGGDHTGELFF.

Note on this clone: A far larger clone lies a single base away; this is likely a read error. Other nucleotide sequences from this sample produce the same CDR3. The V gene is TRBV4-1, the J gene TRBJ1-1; TRBD1 might be the D (6 bases). The V end was cut by 1 base, the J end by 2 bases, with 8 bases between. The germline CDR1 and CDR2 sequences are MGHRA and YSYEKL. The CDR3 contains 14 residues. The CDR3: CASSQGTDNTEAFF. The CDR3 nucleotides are TGCGCCAGCAGCCAAGGGACAGACAACACTGAAGCTTTCTTT.

The chain links TRBV5-1 to TRBJ2-7; D unresolved. Trimming took off 0 bases at V and 0 bases at J, with 4 bases between the two ends. Germline V gene lookup returns CDR1 SGHRS and CDR2 YFSETQ. The CDR3 runs 13 residues. CDR3 in DNA: TGCGCCAGCAGCTTGGAGGACTCCTACGAGCAGTACTTC. It is translated as CASSLEDSYEQYF.

The V gene is TRBV29-1, the J gene TRBJ1-1; 8 bases fit TRBD1. The CDR3 sequence is 14 residues long. The germline gives CDR1 SQVTM, CDR2 ANQGSEA. V lost 7 bases to trimming and J lost 4 bases; unmatched junction nucleotides: 11. In DNA form, the CDR3 reads TGCAGCGCACTGACAGGGGACGTTAGCACTGAAGCTTTCTTT. This sequence encodes CSALTGDVSTEAFF. The full variable domain, its missing parts supplied by reference TRBV29-1 and TRBJ1-1, is SAVISQKPSRDICQRGTSLTIQCQVDSQVTMMFWYRQQPGQSLTLIATANQGSEATYESGFVIDKFPISRPNLTFSTLTVSNMSPEDSSIYLCSALTGDVSTEAFFGQGTRLTVV.

V usage is TRBV27 and J usage is TRBJ2-3, with TRBD1 as a possible D gene (5 bases). The CDR3 covers 14 residues. In germline, CDR1 is MNHEY, CDR2 SMNVEV (reference sequence). Trimming took off 5 bases at V and 3 bases at J, with 12 bases between the two ends. The CDR3 coding sequence is TGTGCCAGCAGTCCTTCAGGGTTAACAGATACGCAGTATTTT. This translates into CASSPSGLTDTQYF.

The chain is built from TRBV5-6 and TRBJ2-1; D is unresolved. The V and J ends lost 0 bases and 0 bases respectively, with 10 bases between them. CDR3 length: 16 amino acids. CDR1 SGHDT and CDR2 YYEEEE come from the germline V gene. CDR3: CASSLENRFSYNEQFF. The DNA of the CDR3 is TGTGCCAGCAGCTTGGAAAATAGGTTCTCCTACAATGAGCAGTTCTTC.

The chain carries TRBV4-1 and TRBJ2-7, with 7 bases that match TRBD1. The CDR3 totals 15 residues. Trimming took 2 bases from V and 5 from J; bases not matched to a gene: 9. The germline CDR1 and CDR2 sequences are MGHRA and YSYEKL. The CDR3 coding sequence is TGCGCCAGCAGCCAAAACACAGGGGCTAAGGACGAGCAGTACTTC. Encoded protein: CASSQNTGAKDEQYF.

The chain is built from TRBV6-5 and TRBJ1-1, with TRBD1 as a possible D gene (5 bases). Per the germline V gene, CDR1 is MNHEY and CDR2 is SVGAGI. CDR3 length equals 13 residues. Trimming pared 6 bases from V and 6 bases from J, leaving 14 bases between. The CDR3 DNA follows: TGTGCCAGCAGGCTATCCTGGGGGTCTGAAGCTTTCTTT. Its protein product is CASRLSWGSEAFF.

The V gene is TRBV4-1, the J gene TRBJ1-6; the D gene is possibly TRBD1 (5 bases). CDR3 length: 13 amino acids. V lost 3 bases to trimming and J lost 10 bases, with 10 bases between them. The germline CDR1 and CDR2 sequences are MGHRA and YSYEKL. The DNA for the CDR3 is TGCGCCAGCAGCCACCCTGAGGGGTCACCCCTCCACTTT. Translated, it gives CASSHPEGSPLHF.

As for this clone: The sample carries other DNA sequences with the same CDR3. The rearrangement uses TRBV29-1 and TRBJ1-1; D is undetermined. The CDR3 is 11 residues long. V dropped 6 bases and J dropped 0 bases, with 5 bases sitting between them. Germline CDR1 SQVTM, CDR2 ANQGSEA. The CDR3 coding sequence is TGCAGCGTCTTGGTGAACACTGAAGCTTTCTTT. Translating it yields CSVLVNTEAFF.